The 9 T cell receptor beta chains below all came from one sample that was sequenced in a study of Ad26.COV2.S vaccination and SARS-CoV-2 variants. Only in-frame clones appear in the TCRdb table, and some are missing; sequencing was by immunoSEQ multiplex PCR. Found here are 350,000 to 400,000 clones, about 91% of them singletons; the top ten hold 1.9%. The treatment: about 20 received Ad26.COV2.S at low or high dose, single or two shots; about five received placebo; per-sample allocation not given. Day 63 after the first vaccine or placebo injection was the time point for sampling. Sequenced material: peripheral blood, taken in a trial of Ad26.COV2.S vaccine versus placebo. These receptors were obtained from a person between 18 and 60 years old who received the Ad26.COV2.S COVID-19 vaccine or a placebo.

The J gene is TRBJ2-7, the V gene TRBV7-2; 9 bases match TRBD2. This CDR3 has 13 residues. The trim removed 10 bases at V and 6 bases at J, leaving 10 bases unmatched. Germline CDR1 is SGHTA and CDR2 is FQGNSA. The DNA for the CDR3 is TGTGCCACCTCCCCGTCTAGCGGGACCGAGCAGTACTTC. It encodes CATSPSSGTEQYF.

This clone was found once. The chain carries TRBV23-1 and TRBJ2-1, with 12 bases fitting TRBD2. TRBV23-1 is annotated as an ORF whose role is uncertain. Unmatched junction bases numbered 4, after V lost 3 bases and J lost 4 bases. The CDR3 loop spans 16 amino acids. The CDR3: CASSQKTSGSYNEQFF. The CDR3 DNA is TGCGCCAGCAGTCAGAAGACTAGCGGGAGTTACAATGAGCAGTTCTTC.

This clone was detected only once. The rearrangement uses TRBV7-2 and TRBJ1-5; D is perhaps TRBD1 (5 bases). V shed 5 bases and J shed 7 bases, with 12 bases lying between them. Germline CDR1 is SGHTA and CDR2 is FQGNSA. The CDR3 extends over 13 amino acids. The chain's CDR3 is CASSQDSPQPQHF. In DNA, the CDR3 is TGTGCCAGCAGCCAAGACAGCCCACAGCCCCAGCATTTT. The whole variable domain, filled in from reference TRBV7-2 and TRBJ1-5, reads GAGVSQSPSNKVTEKGKDVELRCDPISGHTALYWYRQSLGQGLEFLIYFQGNSAPDKSGLPSDRFSAERTGGSVSTLTIQRTQQEDSAVYLCASSQDSPQPQHFGDGTRLSIL.

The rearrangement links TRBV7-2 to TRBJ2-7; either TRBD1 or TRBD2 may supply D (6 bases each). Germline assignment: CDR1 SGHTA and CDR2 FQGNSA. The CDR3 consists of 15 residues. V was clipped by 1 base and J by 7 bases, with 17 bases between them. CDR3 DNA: TGTGCCAGCAGCTTAGATGCAGGGGACTTACGGGAGCAGTACTTC. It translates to CASSLDAGDLREQYF. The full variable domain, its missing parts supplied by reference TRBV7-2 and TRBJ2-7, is GAGVSQSPSNKVTEKGKDVELRCDPISGHTALYWYRQSLGQGLEFLIYFQGNSAPDKSGLPSDRFSAERTGGSVSTLTIQRTQQEDSAVYLCASSLDAGDLREQYFGPGTRLTVT.

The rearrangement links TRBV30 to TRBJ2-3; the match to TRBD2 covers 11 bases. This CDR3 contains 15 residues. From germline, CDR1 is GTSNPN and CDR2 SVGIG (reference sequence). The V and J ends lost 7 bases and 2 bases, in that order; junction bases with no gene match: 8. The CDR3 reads CASTSGSLVTDTQYF. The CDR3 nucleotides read TGTGCCTCTACTAGCGGGAGCTTAGTCACAGATACGCAGTATTTT.

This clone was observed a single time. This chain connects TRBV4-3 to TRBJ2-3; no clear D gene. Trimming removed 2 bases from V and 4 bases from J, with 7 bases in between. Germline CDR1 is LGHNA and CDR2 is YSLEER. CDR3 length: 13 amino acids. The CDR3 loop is CASSQTESDTQYF. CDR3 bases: TGCGCCAGCAGCCAAACGGAATCAGATACGCAGTATTTT.

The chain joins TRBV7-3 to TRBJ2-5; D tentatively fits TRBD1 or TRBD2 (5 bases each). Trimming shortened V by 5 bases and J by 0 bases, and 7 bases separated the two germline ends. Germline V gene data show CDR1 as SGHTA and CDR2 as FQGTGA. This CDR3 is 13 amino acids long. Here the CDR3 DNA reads TGTGCCAGCAGCCAGGGACACCAAGAGACCCAGTACTTC. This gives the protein CASSQGHQETQYF.

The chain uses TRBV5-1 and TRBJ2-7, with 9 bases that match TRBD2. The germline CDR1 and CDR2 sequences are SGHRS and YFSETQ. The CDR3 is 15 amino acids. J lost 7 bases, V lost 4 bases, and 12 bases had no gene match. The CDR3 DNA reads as TGCGCCAGCAGCCCCCTTAGCGGGGGACGGGAAGAGCAGTACTTC. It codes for CASSPLSGGREEQYF. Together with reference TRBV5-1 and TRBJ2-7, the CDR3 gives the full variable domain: KAGVTQTPRYLIKTRGQQVTLSCSPISGHRSVSWYQQTPGQGLQFLFEYFSETQRNKGNFPGRFSGRQFSNSRSEMNVSTLELGDSALYLCASSPLSGGREEQYFGPGTRLTVT.

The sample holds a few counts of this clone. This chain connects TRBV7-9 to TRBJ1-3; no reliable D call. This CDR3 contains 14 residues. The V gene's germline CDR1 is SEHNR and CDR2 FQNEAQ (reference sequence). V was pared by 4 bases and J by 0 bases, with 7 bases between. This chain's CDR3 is CASSSLGSGNTIYF. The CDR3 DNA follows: TGTGCCAGCAGCTCCCTGGGCTCTGGAAACACCATATATTTT.